This T cell receptor beta chain stems from a study of T cells after yellow fever vaccination (dated by TCRdb to the late 2010s). Notes on the research overall: The SMART-Seq v4 Ultra Low Input RNA kit was used to prepare libraries from fractions with low cell numbers. To follow T-cell clones before and after primary and booster YFV17D yellow fever vaccination, bulk TCR alpha and beta repertoires were sequenced over time. The cohort comprised two healthy male donors, one aged 18 to 29 and one aged 30 to 40 years. Blood was collected at multiple timepoints before and after primary and secondary immunization, and bulk PBMC replicates and cell subsets were isolated. Summary of the overall study and its limitations: A small share of clonotypes was detected in both CD4 and CD8 compartments, with the overlap likely arising from convergent recombination. After the booster, most of the clones that had expanded following primary vaccination were detected again (96% of CD4 and around 90% of CD8), which suggests that memory was broadly maintained. Compared with the primary T-cell response, the secondary T-cell response was faster but weaker, reaching its peak on day 5 rather than on day 15. Computational filtering was required because FACS-sorted repertoires could contain abundant contaminating clonotypes from the bulk population. The study included only two donors, which limits how far the findings can be generalized.

According to the study, the label for this sample's treatment or condition signals: live attenuated yellow fever vaccine strain. A standard Ficoll-Paque protocol was used to isolate PBMCs from peripheral blood. CD4 and CD8 T-cell fractions were isolated with Dynabeads CD4 and CD8 positive selection kits. RNA was extracted with TriZol from bulk PBMCs, CD4 and CD8 fractions, and dextramer-positive and dextramer-negative fractions. This clonotype was recorded a few times. Its specific antigen is unknown. The sample holds no much larger clone one base away, and base qualities are not on file. The germline ends are 10 bases apart after V is trimmed by 0 bases and J by 8 bases. The cysteine opens and the phenylalanine closes a CDR3 of 14 amino acids. The sequence is cut down to CDR3 DNA, 42 bases in frame from base 1. According to the germline V gene, CDR1 reads MNHNS and CDR2 reads SASEGT. TCRdb records Illumina NovaSeq 6000 as the sequencer. Synthesis of TCR cDNA relied on 5'RACE template switching, a step that introduced a universal primer site along with unique molecular identifiers. Priming of cDNA synthesis was performed from both the TCR alpha and TCR beta constant segments. Library amplification involved two PCR steps, and the second step added sample barcodes and sequencing adapters. Sequencing of libraries was performed on Illumina HiSeq 2500 (2x100 bp) or NovaSeq (2x150 bp). In the source study's methods: MIGEC handled demultiplexing of reads and collapsing into UMI consensus sequences, while MiXCR performed V(D)J alignment. Using edgeR on replicate PBMC samples, clonotypes were called vaccine-responding if FDR was below 0.01 and the log2 fold change was above 5 up to day 15. Each bulk clonotype was labeled CD4 or CD8 based on which sequenced repertoire, CD4 or CD8, contained the clonotype at higher abundance. TCRdb itself trimmed the public reads at Q25 with fastp, ran MiXCR and retained productive beta chains. Each record represents a unique CDR3 protein, reported with the most common genes and DNA among its rows. Here the V and J calls rest on TCRdb's processing, not on the authors' analysis. The sample has 150,000 to 200,000 distinct CDR3 sequences on record, around 9.3% of them singletons. The ten largest clones represent around 35% of the sample.

The specimen was CD8+ T cells sorted from PBMCs, collected 45 days after the yellow fever booster vaccination. The sequence was obtained from a man between 18 and 29 years old who received the YFV17D yellow fever vaccine. This chain joins TRBV6-1 to TRBJ1-4; too little of a D gene remains to name it. CDR3 region: CASSEAPNREKLFF. At the DNA level, the sequence is TGTGCCAGCAGTGAAGCCCCCAACCGGGAAAAACTGTTTTTT.